Presented here are 15 T cell receptor beta chains from one specimen sequenced in a study of shared clonotypes between healthy human individuals. TCRdb's copy holds only in-frame clones and misses some; the assay was immunoSEQ multiplex PCR. The data show around 1 million clones, with about three quarters seen just once and about 1.5% held by the top ten. Sample: memory CD4+ T cells sorted from blood. As to subset: CD45RA-negative fraction. The receptors here all came from a man aged 18 to 30 in good health.

The chain is built from TRBV5-6 and TRBJ1-2; D not resolved. Germline lookup yields CDR1 SGHDT and CDR2 YYEEEE. This CDR3 has 11 residues. V lost 4 bases and J lost 3, with 4 bases in between. CDR3 residues: CASSQDYGYTF. The CDR3 DNA follows: TGTGCCAGCAGCCAGGACTATGGCTACACCTTC.

The chain couples TRBV18 to TRBJ1-6; TRBD1 agrees at 9 bases. The CDR3 runs to 15 residues. J was trimmed by 8 bases and V by 5 bases; bases with no gene match: 7. Germline CDR1 is KGHSH and CDR2 is LQKENI. The CDR3 spells CASSITGTGYSPLHF. The DNA for the CDR3 is TGTGCCAGCTCAATTACCGGGACAGGGTATTCACCCCTCCACTTT. Using reference TRBV18 and TRBJ1-6 for the parts outside the CDR3, the full variable domain is NAGVMQNPRHLVRRRGQEARLRCSPMKGHSHVYWYRQLPEEGLKFMVYLQKENIIDESGMPKERFSAEFPKEGPSILRIQQVVRGDSAAYFCASSITGTGYSPLHFGNGTRLTVT.

The chain recombines TRBV5-1 with TRBJ1-4; maybe TRBD1 (5 bases). The CDR3 totals 14 residues. V shed 2 bases and J shed 8 bases, with 13 bases lying between them. Germline V lookup: CDR1 SGHRS, CDR2 YFSETQ. The CDR3 sequence: CASSLQERGEKLFF. The CDR3 DNA reads TGCGCCAGCAGCTTACAGGAACGGGGCGAAAAACTGTTTTTT.

Concerning this clone itself: A single base separates this from a much larger clone, so it may be a read error. J is TRBJ1-2 and V is TRBV6-6; 7 bases are shared with TRBD1. The CDR3 totals 13 residues. Germline assignment: CDR1 MNHNY and CDR2 SVGAGI (reference sequence). V shed 6 bases, J shed 4 bases, and the junction held 5 bases outside the gene matches. CDR3 amino acids: CASSPDRSYGYTF. CDR3 in DNA: TGTGCCAGCAGCCCGGACAGGTCCTATGGCTACACCTTC.

The chain employs TRBV5-3 and TRBJ1-6; perhaps TRBD1 as D (6 bases). TRBV5-3 is designated an ORF whose function remains uncertain. The CDR3 spans 20 residues. With 0 bases removed from V and 8 bases from J, the gap between germline ends came to 27 bases. CDR3 DNA sequence: TGTGCCAGAAGCTTGGCCGGGGGGCACGGGGCCCTGGATGAGGATTCACCCCTCCACTTT. Amino acid sequence: CARSLAGGHGALDEDSPLHF.

J is TRBJ1-4 and V is TRBV12-2. TRBV12-2 is a documented pseudogene. The CDR3 is 16 residues long. DNA of the CDR3: TGTGCAAGTCGCGCACCTGAGGGTGAAGAGGATGAAAAACTGTTTTTT. Translating it yields CASRAPEGEEDEKLFF.

In the case of this clone: At one end, the junction sequence differs from germline, possibly due to a read error. V usage is TRBV7-7 and J usage is TRBJ2-2, with D perhaps TRBD2 (5 bases). The CDR3 sequence is 14 residues long. The germline gives CDR1 SSHAT, CDR2 FNYEAQ (reference sequence). The CDR3 region has the DNA TGTGCTAGCAGTGTCCGGGCCGAGGGCGGGGAGCTGTTTTTT. It codes for CASSVRAEGGELFF.

The V and J genes are TRBV5-8 and TRBJ1-1; possibly TRBD1 for D (6 bases). The ends were cut back, 2 bases at V and 10 bases at J, with 18 bases in the middle. The CDR3 contains 14 residues. Per the germline V gene, CDR1 is SGHTS and CDR2 is YDEGEE. This chain's CDR3 is CASSFPVLQGRAFF. In nucleotides, the CDR3 is TGTGCCAGCAGCTTCCCCGTATTACAGGGTCGAGCTTTCTTT.

This clone is a singleton in its sample. The chain carries TRBV5-1 and TRBJ2-7, with 8 bases identical to TRBD2. With 1 base clipped from V and 2 bases from J, the junction kept 2 bases outside the gene matches. This CDR3 is built from 14 residues. Germline CDR1 and CDR2: SGHRS and YFSETQ. The CDR3, as DNA: TGCGCCAGCAGCTTGACTAGCGGTGCCTACGAGCAGTACTTC. Translation: CASSLTSGAYEQYF.

This clone was detected a few times. V is TRBV7-9 and J is TRBJ1-2; D not certain. There are 14 residues in the CDR3. V was trimmed by 5 bases and J by 0 bases, leaving 10 bases between them. Germline lookup yields CDR1 SEHNR and CDR2 FQNEAQ (reference sequence). CDR3 in amino acids: CASSPDLSNYGYTF. CDR3 DNA sequence: TGTGCCAGCAGCCCGGACCTCTCTAACTATGGCTACACCTTC. Looking up the rest from reference TRBV7-9 and TRBJ1-2 gives the full variable domain: DTGVSQNPRHKITKRGQNVTFRCDPISEHNRLYWYRQTLGQGPEFLTYFQNEAQLEKSRLLSDRFSAERPKGSFSTLEIQRTEQGDSAMYLCASSPDLSNYGYTFGSGTRLTVV.

This rearrangement joins TRBV4-1 to TRBJ2-7; no clear D. Germline CDR1 is MGHRA and CDR2 is YSYEKL. CDR3 length equals 16 residues. Trimming pared 0 bases from V and 4 bases from J, leaving 16 bases between. This CDR3 is CASSQEVSQALYEQYF. The CDR3 coding sequence is TGCGCCAGCAGCCAAGAGGTTTCGCAGGCCCTATACGAGCAGTACTTC.

V usage is TRBV6-5 and J usage is TRBJ1-2; no clear D gene. The CDR3 length is 14 residues. V was cut by 10 bases and J by 5 bases, with 20 bases left in between. The germline gives CDR1 MNHEY, CDR2 SVGAGI. The CDR3 region is CATAKASGSYGYTF. The CDR3 bases are TGTGCCACCGCCAAGGCCTCCGGCTCTTATGGCTACACCTTC.

The chain carries TRBV6-4 and TRBJ2-7; D is perhaps TRBD1 (6 bases). The CDR3 totals 14 residues. The V end was cut by 6 bases, the J end by 0 bases, with 12 bases between. The V gene's germline CDR1 is MRHNA and CDR2 SNTAGT. This CDR3 reads CASSFRDISYEQYF. The CDR3 nucleotides are TGTGCCAGCAGCTTCCGGGACATCTCCTACGAGCAGTACTTC.

About this clone: The sample contains more than one DNA sequence encoding this CDR3. This sequence joins TRBV30 and TRBJ1-5; D not resolved. Trimming cost V 1 base and J 0 bases, with 7 bases left between them. CDR3 size: 14 residues. Germline CDR1 is GTSNPN and CDR2 is SVGIG (reference sequence). The CDR3, as DNA: TGTGCCTGGAGTGGGAGGGTTAGCAATCAGCCCCAGCATTTT. It yields the protein CAWSGRVSNQPQHF.

V and J are TRBV7-2 and TRBJ1-1; D gene unclear. Between the trimmed V and J ends, which lost 4 bases and 11 bases, there was a span of 17 bases. The CDR3 sequence is 13 residues long. Germline CDR1 reads SGHTA; CDR2 reads FQGNSA. The CDR3 DNA reads as TGTGCCAGCAGCTCGTACAACCCGGGTTTGGCTTTCTTT. Translated: CASSSYNPGLAFF. Filled out from reference TRBV7-2 and TRBJ1-1, the complete variable domain reads GAGVSQSPSNKVTEKGKDVELRCDPISGHTALYWYRQSLGQGLEFLIYFQGNSAPDKSGLPSDRFSAERTGGSVSTLTIQRTQQEDSAVYLCASSSYNPGLAFFGQGTRLTVV.